Listed below are T cell receptor beta chains from one sample, sequenced in a study of cytomegalovirus exposure and HLA in healthy donors. Clones were sequenced by immunoSEQ multiplex PCR, and TCRdb holds only the in-frame ones, with some missing. This repertoire shows some 150,000 clones, 70% to 80% found once; its top ten account for less than 4.5%. Sequences were obtained from PBMCs. The receptors here all came from a man aged 30 to 39 in good health and CMV-seropositive. Each CDR3 is given with its conserved first and last residue.

V,J,length,CDR3
TRBV4-2,TRBJ2-5,14,CASSHHRVRETQYF
TRBV27,TRBJ1-5,15,CASSLFGGNNQPQHF
TRBV27,TRBJ2-6,17,CASSRQGLGAGANVLTF
TRBV5-4,TRBJ2-3,15,CASSLDRGWTDTQYF
TRBV2,TRBJ2-7,13,CASSGDSTYEQYF
TRBV27,TRBJ2-2,16,CASSIPGQGLGGELFF
TRBV7-2,TRBJ2-1,15,CASSLDSRNMYEQFF
TRBV18,TRBJ2-2,13,CASSRENTGELFF
TRBV5-4,TRBJ2-3,15,CASSRGQGSTDTQYF
TRBV6-1,TRBJ1-4,14,CASSENSVGEKLFF
TRBV30,TRBJ2-7,14,CAWSIAGGVYEQYF
TRBV27,TRBJ1-6,14,CASRQGAFNSPLHF
TRBV15,TRBJ1-2,13,CATSRDLTDGYTF
TRBV2,TRBJ1-2,14,CASSEPDRGNGYTF
TRBV2,TRBJ2-3,13,CASKPSSTDTQYF
TRBV6-4,TRBJ2-3,14,CASSVQSLSDTQYF